A selection of T cell receptor beta chains follows, all from one sample in a study of chemoradiotherapy in HPV16-positive cancers. TCRdb keeps only in-frame clones here, not all; method: immunoSEQ multiplex PCR. The table records 10,000 to 15,000 clones, over 60% of them present only once. The material was obtained from a patient who underwent chemoradiotherapy. The receptors shown here come from a human donor with HPV-associated anogenital cancer. CDR3s include the opening cysteine and the closing phenylalanine or tryptophan. D genes are given only for firm matches. Only some rows state a clone size, as once, few, many or a class for expanded clones.

V: TRBV19
size: -
D: TRBD1
J: TRBJ2-1
CDR3: CASSIGQDRAFNEQFF
DNA: TGTGCCAGTAGTATAGGGCAGGACAGGGCTTTCAATGAGCAGTTCTTC

V: TRBV10-3
size: -
D: TRBD1
J: TRBJ2-7
CDR3: CAISEYKSSGQGAPFEQYF
DNA: TGTGCCATCAGTGAATATAAGTCGTCAGGACAGGGAGCTCCCTTCGAGCAGTACTTC

V: TRBV7-8
size: -
D: -
J: TRBJ1-2
CDR3: CASSFTEANYGYTF
DNA: TGTGCCAGCAGCTTTACAGAGGCTAACTATGGCTACACCTTC

V: TRBV5-1
size: -
D: TRBD2
J: TRBJ2-5
CDR3: CASSLAGTSRETQYF
DNA: TGCGCCAGCAGCTTGGCGGGGACTAGTCGAGAGACCCAGTACTTC

V: TRBV5-1
size: -
D: -
J: TRBJ1-1
CDR3: CASSLAFVSNTEAFF
DNA: TGCGCCAGCAGCTTGGCCTTTGTGAGTAACACTGAAGCTTTCTTT

V: TRBV6-1
size: -
D: -
J: TRBJ2-7
CDR3: CASSQALRGYEQYF
DNA: TGTGCCAGCAGCCAAGCACTTCGGGGCTACGAGCAGTACTTC

V: TRBV6-5
size: -
D: -
J: TRBJ1-1
CDR3: CASSFGTLNTEAFF
DNA: TGTGCCAGCAGTTTCGGGACACTGAACACTGAAGCTTTCTTT

V: TRBV5-1
size: -
D: TRBD1
J: TRBJ1-2
CDR3: CASSLEGQSYGYTF
DNA: TGCGCCAGCAGCTTGGAGGGACAGTCTTATGGCTACACCTTC

V: TRBV13
size: -
D: -
J: TRBJ2-7
CDR3: CASSLGSRPYEQYF
DNA: TGTGCCAGCAGCTTAGGATCTAGGCCTTACGAGCAGTACTTC

V: TRBV5-6
size: -
D: TRBD1
J: TRBJ1-2
CDR3: CASSAIPGQGHYGYTF
DNA: TGTGCCAGCAGCGCGATTCCTGGACAGGGACATTATGGCTACACCTTC

V: TRBV29-1
size: once
D: -
J: TRBJ2-5
CDR3: CSVFRVQETQYF
DNA: TGCAGCGTCTTCAGGGTGCAAGAGACCCAGTACTTC

V: TRBV5-1
size: -
D: -
J: TRBJ2-6
CDR3: CASSFKTGNSGANVLTF
DNA: TGCGCCAGCAGCTTTAAGACAGGCAACTCTGGGGCCAACGTCCTGACTTTC

V: TRBV13
size: -
D: TRBD2
J: TRBJ2-1
CDR3: CASSPFSPSSGRDNEQFF
DNA: TGTGCCAGCAGCCCATTCTCACCCTCTAGCGGACGGGACAATGAGCAGTTCTTC

V: TRBV6-1
size: -
D: -
J: TRBJ2-7
CDR3: CATTDTYSYEQYF
DNA: TGTGCCACTACAGACACGTACTCCTACGAGCAGTACTTC

V: TRBV5-4
size: -
D: TRBD1
J: TRBJ2-7
CDR3: CASSFPGTGREQYF
DNA: TGTGCCAGCAGCTTTCCCGGGACAGGCCGCGAGCAGTACTTC

V: TRBV30
size: -
D: -
J: TRBJ1-1
CDR3: CACAGGNSNTEAFF
DNA: TGTGCCTGCGCTGGAGGCAATTCTAACACTGAAGCTTTCTTT

V: TRBV6-1
size: -
D: -
J: TRBJ2-5
CDR3: CASSRWVGETQYF
DNA: TGTGCCAGCAGTAGGTGGGTGGGAGAGACCCAGTACTTC

V: TRBV6-1
size: -
D: -
J: TRBJ2-7
CDR3: CASSEVPGEQYF
DNA: TGTGCCAGCAGTGAAGTCCCCGGCGAGCAGTACTTC

V: TRBV6-5
size: -
D: TRBD1
J: TRBJ1-2
CDR3: CASSWGQDVGGYTF
DNA: TGTGCCAGCAGTTGGGGACAGGACGTGGGTGGCTACACCTTC

V: TRBV7-9
size: -
D: -
J: TRBJ2-1
CDR3: CASESTESYNEQFF
DNA: TGTGCCAGCGAATCGACCGAGTCCTACAATGAGCAGTTCTTC

V: TRBV29-1
size: -
D: -
J: TRBJ2-2
CDR3: CSVGGIDTGELFF
DNA: TGCAGCGTTGGTGGTATTGATACCGGGGAGCTGTTTTTT

V: TRBV19
size: -
D: -
J: TRBJ2-7
CDR3: CASVGQGYEQYF
DNA: TGTGCCAGCGTGGGGCAGGGCTACGAGCAGTACTTC

V: TRBV29-1
size: -
D: -
J: TRBJ2-3
CDR3: CSVAQGGTDTQYF
DNA: TGCAGCGTCGCACAGGGTGGCACAGATACGCAGTATTTT

V: TRBV4-1
size: -
D: -
J: TRBJ1-1
CDR3: CASSQVSVNTEAFF
DNA: TGCGCCAGCAGCCAAGTTAGTGTGAACACTGAAGCTTTCTTT

V: TRBV6-6
size: -
D: -
J: TRBJ1-2
CDR3: CASTDPPKQGYTF
DNA: TGTGCCAGCACCGACCCCCCAAAGCAGGGCTACACCTTC

V: TRBV9
size: -
D: TRBD1
J: TRBJ1-4
CDR3: CASSVAAGGNEKLFF
DNA: TGTGCCAGCAGCGTAGCGGCAGGGGGAAATGAAAAACTGTTTTTT

V: TRBV10-1
size: few
D: TRBD1
J: TRBJ2-7
CDR3: CASSKGTGKIPYEQYF
DNA: TGCGCCAGCAGTAAAGGGACAGGGAAGATCCCCTACGAGCAGTACTTC

V: TRBV29-1
size: -
D: TRBD1
J: TRBJ1-1
CDR3: CSTDPGTGFMNTEAFF
DNA: TGCAGCACCGATCCGGGGACAGGGTTTATGAACACTGAAGCTTTCTTT

V: TRBV5-4
size: -
D: TRBD1
J: TRBJ2-2
CDR3: CASSKGQGIAGELFF
DNA: TGTGCCAGCAGCAAGGGACAGGGTATCGCCGGGGAGCTGTTTTTT

V: TRBV5-4
size: -
D: -
J: TRBJ2-7
CDR3: CASSLDFGLLEEYF
DNA: TGTGCCAGCAGCTTGGATTTCGGGCTTCTCGAGGAGTACTTC

V: TRBV18
size: -
D: -
J: TRBJ2-7
CDR3: CASSPAFGGQSSSYEQYF
DNA: TGTGCCAGCTCACCGGCGTTTGGCGGACAGTCGAGCTCCTACGAGCAGTACTTC

V: TRBV5-4
size: -
D: TRBD2
J: TRBJ2-2
CDR3: CASSSGGGAVTGELFF
DNA: TGTGCCAGCAGCTCTGGCGGGGGGGCCGTCACCGGGGAGCTGTTTTTT

V: TRBV7-9
size: -
D: TRBD2
J: TRBJ2-2
CDR3: CASRIAGGGNTGELFF
DNA: TGTGCCAGCAGAATAGCTGGCGGGGGGAACACCGGGGAGCTGTTTTTT

V: TRBV5-6
size: -
D: -
J: TRBJ1-5
CDR3: CASSLGPHFTEQPQHF
DNA: TGTGCCAGCAGCTTGGGGCCTCACTTTACTGAACAGCCCCAGCATTTT

V: TRBV7-2
size: -
D: TRBD1
J: TRBJ1-6
CDR3: CASSFPGTGYNSPLHF
DNA: TGTGCCAGCAGCTTCCCCGGGACAGGTTATAATTCACCCCTCCACTTT

V: TRBV5-1
size: -
D: TRBD1
J: TRBJ1-4
CDR3: CASSLEDRGSEKLFF
DNA: TGCGCCAGCAGCTTGGAGGACAGGGGAAGTGAAAAACTGTTTTTT

V: TRBV11-2
size: few
D: -
J: TRBJ2-7
CDR3: CASSPRTYEQYF
DNA: TGTGCCAGCAGCCCCCGAACCTACGAGCAGTACTTC